A single sample is the source of the 17 T cell receptor beta chains below, sequenced in a study of early stage breast cancer tumors. Only in-frame clones appear in the TCRdb table, and some are missing; sequencing was by immunoSEQ multiplex PCR. The sample has roughly 57,000 clones, around 90% seen once. Sequenced sample: blood. All receptors come from a person aged 65-85 years with breast cancer.

This clone was recorded a few times. V and J are TRBV10-2 and TRBJ1-6; 9 bases fit TRBD1. Germline V lookup: CDR1 WSHSY, CDR2 SAAADI. This CDR3 contains 16 residues. After removal of 3 bases from V and 9 bases from J, the junction contained 9 bases not matched to a gene. CDR3 protein: CASSDPGQGSGSPLHF. The CDR3 DNA follows: TGCGCCAGCAGTGACCCGGGACAGGGCTCGGGTTCACCCCTCCACTTT.

The chain is built from TRBV5-6 and TRBJ2-5; D possibly corresponds to TRBD1 (6 bases). This CDR3 is built from 14 residues. The germline V gene has CDR1 SGHDT and CDR2 YYEEEE. V shed 1 base and J shed 5 bases, with 12 bases lying between them. Here the CDR3 DNA reads TGTGCCAGCAGCTTGACTCTAACAGGGGAGACCCAGTACTTC. Amino acids: CASSLTLTGETQYF. Variable domain in full (rest from reference TRBV5-6 and TRBJ2-5): DAGVTQSPTHLIKTRGQQVTLRCSPKSGHDTVSWYQQALGQGPQFIFQYYEEEERQRGNFPDRFSGHQFPNYSSELNVNALLLGDSALYLCASSLTLTGETQYFGPGTRLLVL.

The chain carries TRBV15 and TRBJ2-7; D might be TRBD2 (5 bases). Trimming removed 2 bases from V and 6 bases from J, with 20 bases in between. Germline V gene lookup returns CDR1 LNHNV and CDR2 YYDKDF (reference sequence). This CDR3 has 16 amino acids. The DNA for the CDR3 is TGTGCCACCAGCAGATCGTCGGGAAGGTCGGTGGCCGAGCAGTACTTC. Protein product: CATSRSSGRSVAEQYF.

This clone has just one count. The chain is built from TRBV7-9 and TRBJ1-2; 9 nucleotides agree with TRBD1. Germline V lookup: CDR1 SEHNR, CDR2 FQNEAQ (reference sequence). The junction had 3 bases not matched to a gene; V was cut back by 3 bases and J by 4 bases. The CDR3 extends over 14 amino acids. CDR3 sequence reads: CASSLGTGTYGYTF. CDR3 sequence (DNA): TGTGCCAGCAGCTTGGGGACAGGGACCTATGGCTACACCTTC.

The rearrangement joins TRBV9 to TRBJ2-3, with 14 bases matching TRBD2. There are 17 residues in the CDR3. J lost 4 bases, V lost 0 bases, and 4 bases had no gene match. Germline CDR1 and CDR2: SGDLS and YYNGEE. Here the CDR3 reads CASSVGGTSGSPDTQYF. The CDR3, as DNA: TGTGCCAGCAGCGTAGGAGGGACTAGCGGGAGTCCAGATACGCAGTATTTT.

The chain carries TRBV11-2 and TRBJ2-7; D call uncertain. Germline lookup yields CDR1 SGHAT and CDR2 FQNNGV. Between the trimmed V and J ends, which lost 2 bases and 2 bases, there was a span of 10 bases. CDR3 length: 14 residues. The CDR3 bases are TGTGCCAGCAGCTTAAGTGCGGTTACCTACGAGCAGTACTTC. This sequence encodes CASSLSAVTYEQYF.

The gene calls are TRBV7-9 and TRBJ1-2; a weak D match, TRBD1 (6 bases). The germline gives CDR1 SEHNR, CDR2 FQNEAQ (reference sequence). There are 15 residues in the CDR3. V lost 5 bases to trimming and J lost 4 bases, with 17 bases between them. The CDR3 DNA is TGTGCCAGCAGCGTACAGGGAATAGGAAGCTATGGCTACACCTTC. Encoded protein: CASSVQGIGSYGYTF.

V gene TRBV6-6 combines with J gene TRBJ1-3, with 7 bases that match TRBD1. Per the germline V gene, CDR1 is MNHNY and CDR2 is SVGAGI (reference sequence). The J segment lost 6 bases and the V segment lost 4 bases, leaving 6 bases of the junction unmatched. This CDR3 is 14 amino acids long. The chain's CDR3 is CASSFRQGPNTIYF. In nucleotides, the CDR3 is TGTGCCAGCAGTTTTCGACAGGGACCAAACACCATATATTTT.

CDR3 region: CASSNLNRGATYEQYF. The DNA of the CDR3 is TGCGCCAGCAGTAATTTGAACAGGGGCGCCACCTACGAGCAGTACTTC. This chain links TRBV10-2 with TRBJ2-7; 7 positions match TRBD1. V trimming: 5 bases; J trimming: 2 bases; junction bases outside the gene matches: 12. From germline, CDR1 is WSHSY and CDR2 SAAADI. The CDR3 extends over 16 amino acids.

The chain recombines TRBV10-1 with TRBJ2-5; the D gene is possibly TRBD1 (6 bases). Looked up from germline, CDR1 is WNHNN and CDR2 is SYGVQD (reference sequence). Trimming took off 2 bases at V and 3 bases at J, with 7 bases between the two ends. The CDR3 is 13 amino acids. Here the CDR3 reads CASSEGGEETQYF. The CDR3 DNA reads as TGCGCCAGCAGTGAGGGGGGCGAAGAGACCCAGTACTTC.

The V call is TRBV18, the J call TRBJ2-2; the D gene is possibly TRBD1 (6 bases). The CDR3 is 16 residues long. Trimming shortened V by 2 bases and J by 0 bases, and 10 bases separated the two germline ends. CDR1 KGHSH and CDR2 LQKENI come from the germline V gene. CDR3 DNA: TGTGCCAGCTCACCAACCACAGGGTCGAACACCGGGGAGCTGTTTTTT. It yields the protein CASSPTTGSNTGELFF. Based on the CDR3 plus reference TRBV18 and TRBJ2-2, the full variable domain is NAGVMQNPRHLVRRRGQEARLRCSPMKGHSHVYWYRQLPEEGLKFMVYLQKENIIDESGMPKERFSAEFPKEGPSILRIQQVVRGDSAAYFCASSPTTGSNTGELFFGEGSRLTVL.

The chain combines TRBV19 with TRBJ2-4; the match to TRBD2 covers 10 bases. Germline CDR1 LNHDA, CDR2 SQIVND (reference sequence). There are 16 residues in the CDR3. J was trimmed by 2 bases and V by 5 bases; bases with no gene match: 6. This CDR3 is CASSVSGRRTKNIQYF. As DNA, the CDR3 is TGTGCCAGTAGTGTTAGCGGGAGGAGAACCAAAAACATTCAGTACTTC.

This clone has a single count. The rearrangement links TRBV10-3 to TRBJ1-4; the match to TRBD1 covers 8 bases. Germline CDR1 ENHRY, CDR2 SYGVKD. J was trimmed by 6 bases and V by 6 bases; bases with no gene match: 6. The CDR3 contains 14 residues. CDR3 in DNA: TGTGCCATCAGACCCTCGGACAGGGATGAAAAACTGTTTTTT. Its protein is CAIRPSDRDEKLFF.

The J gene is TRBJ1-5, the V gene TRBV4-1; 8 bases map to TRBD1. The CDR3 contains 15 residues. The V segment lost 5 bases and the J segment 2 bases; nucleotides outside the gene matches: 5. Looked up from germline, CDR1 is MGHRA and CDR2 is YSYEKL. As DNA, the CDR3 is TGCGCCAGCAGCGCAACGGACAGGGGCAATCAGCCCCAGCATTTT. This sequence encodes CASSATDRGNQPQHF.

The chain has TRBV5-6 and TRBJ2-7; 11 bases are shared with TRBD1. Per the germline V gene, CDR1 is SGHDT and CDR2 is YYEEEE. This CDR3 has 16 residues. V shed 0 bases and J 4 bases; nucleotides not matched to a gene: 6. CDR3 sequence: CASSLAGGTGGYEQYF. The CDR3, as DNA: TGTGCCAGCAGCTTGGCAGGCGGGACAGGGGGTTACGAGCAGTACTTC.

The rearrangement links TRBV4-1 to TRBJ1-2; D perhaps matches TRBD1 (5 bases). This CDR3 contains 18 residues. Trimming left V 0 bases short and J 9 bases short, with 26 bases between. Germline V gives CDR1 MGHRA, CDR2 YSYEKL. The DNA of the CDR3 is TGCGCCAGCAGCCAAGAAAGTTTTCGTAGACCCCTTTCAGGGCGCTACACCTTC. Translating it yields CASSQESFRRPLSGRYTF.

The gene calls are TRBV19 and TRBJ1-5; D possibly corresponds to TRBD1 (5 bases). Trimming left V 4 bases short and J 0 bases short, with 13 bases between. This CDR3 contains 16 residues. Germline lookup yields CDR1 LNHDA and CDR2 SQIVND (reference sequence). The CDR3 nucleotides read TGTGCCAGTAGTAAAACACAGGCACATAGCAATCAGCCCCAGCATTTT. Residues: CASSKTQAHSNQPQHF. Full variable domain (rest looked up from reference TRBV19 and TRBJ1-5): DGGITQSPKYLFRKEGQNVTLSCEQNLNHDAMYWYRQDPGQGLRLIYYSQIVNDFQKGDIAEGYSVSREKKESFPLTVTSAQKNPTAFYLCASSKTQAHSNQPQHFGDGTRLSIL.